The 28 T cell receptor beta chains below all came from one sample that was sequenced in a study of graft-versus-host responses after intestinal transplantation. The repertoire was sequenced with immunoSEQ multiplex PCR; TCRdb's copy has only in-frame clones and lacks some. Counted here are 95,000 to 110,000 clones, 93% occurring once; the ten biggest clones make up roughly 1%. For these TCRs, the target antigens are not known. Sequences were derived from unstimulated CD8+ T cells sorted from spleen or lymph node cells, sampled before intestinal transplant. Source of these receptors: a human donor who received an intestinal transplant.

The gene calls are TRBV2 and TRBJ1-6, with 7 bases matching TRBD1. Germline CDR1 reads SNHLY; CDR2 reads FYNNEI. The CDR3 covers 17 residues. J lost 3 bases, V lost 2 bases, and 7 bases had no gene match. This CDR3 is CASSESPRDSYNSPLHF. CDR3 DNA sequence: TGTGCCAGCAGTGAATCACCACGGGACAGCTATAATTCACCCCTCCACTTT.

J is TRBJ2-7 and V is TRBV11-2; D possibly corresponds to TRBD1 (6 bases). Germline lookup yields CDR1 SGHAT and CDR2 FQNNGV. The length of the CDR3 is 12 residues. V dropped 6 bases and J dropped 3 bases, with 9 bases sitting between them. CDR3 sequence (DNA): TGTGCCAGCAGACCGGACAGCTACGAGCAGTACTTC. Amino acid sequence: CASRPDSYEQYF.

The chain recombines TRBV5-1 with TRBJ1-2; TRBD1 matches 7 bases. The germline CDR1 and CDR2 sequences are SGHRS and YFSETQ. CDR3 length: 11 amino acids. The V and J ends lost 2 bases and 14 bases, in that order; junction bases with no gene match: 6. The CDR3 region is CASSLTGVETF. CDR3 DNA sequence: TGCGCCAGCAGCTTAACAGGGGTGGAGACCTTC.

V is TRBV6-6 and J is TRBJ2-2, with D uncertain. The CDR3 runs to 14 residues. Germline V lookup: CDR1 MNHNY, CDR2 SVGAGI (reference sequence). The ends were cut back, 2 bases at V and 4 bases at J, with 8 bases in the middle. CDR3 loop: CASSYRASTGELFF. The CDR3 DNA reads as TGTGCCAGCAGTTACCGGGCAAGCACCGGGGAGCTGTTTTTT.

This clone has more than one count but fewer than ten. The chain combines TRBV6-1 with TRBJ2-3; 11 bases are shared with TRBD2. This CDR3 has 15 residues. CDR1 and CDR2 (germline): MNHNS, SASEGT. Trimming at V came to 8 bases and at J to 5 bases, leaving 9 bases not matched to a gene. DNA of the CDR3: TGTGCCAGCGCTAGCGGGGGGTTTTTCGTAGATACGCAGTATTTT. Protein product: CASASGGFFVDTQYF.

This chain joins TRBV29-1 and TRBJ2-7; TRBD1 is a possible D gene (5 bases). Germline V gives CDR1 SQVTM, CDR2 ANQGSEA. This CDR3 contains 13 residues. V lost 2 bases to trimming and J lost 2 bases, with 10 bases between them. CDR3 loop: CSVESQGTYEQYF. The CDR3, as DNA: TGCAGCGTTGAATCTCAGGGAACCTACGAGCAGTACTTC.

This clone was counted a single time. The chain has TRBV9 and TRBJ2-1, with 7 bases that match TRBD1. The CDR3 has 16 residues. J was trimmed by 8 bases and V by 4 bases; bases with no gene match: 15. From germline, CDR1 is SGDLS and CDR2 YYNGEE. The CDR3 spells CASSRTRGRVLDEQFF. The CDR3 coding sequence is TGTGCCAGCAGCAGGACGAGGGGGCGGGTTTTGGATGAGCAGTTCTTC.

V gene TRBV7-9 combines with J gene TRBJ2-7; D remains ambiguous. The CDR3 covers 12 residues. Germline-derived CDR1 and CDR2 are SEHNR and FQNEAQ (reference sequence). V was trimmed by 6 bases and J by 1 base, leaving 7 bases between them. The CDR3 coding sequence is TGTGCCAGCAGTCCACATTCCTACGAGCAGTACTTC. It yields the protein CASSPHSYEQYF.

This chain uses TRBV7-7 with TRBJ2-3, with D uncertain. Looked up from germline, CDR1 is SSHAT and CDR2 is FNYEAQ (reference sequence). The CDR3 totals 14 residues. Trimming shortened V by 5 bases and J by 8 bases, and 17 bases separated the two germline ends. Here the CDR3 reads CASSRPNSASTQYF. DNA for the CDR3: TGTGCCAGCAGCCGACCGAATTCGGCCAGTACGCAGTATTTT.

The rearrangement joins TRBV4-1 to TRBJ1-2, with D unresolved. Trimming removed 0 bases at V and 4 bases at J, with 12 bases between. Germline loops: CDR1 MGHRA, CDR2 YSYEKL. The CDR3 extends over 15 amino acids. The CDR3 DNA follows: TGCGCCAGCAGCCAAGAAGAGGGAGAGTTCTATGGCTACACCTTC. Amino acids: CASSQEEGEFYGYTF.

This chain connects TRBV11-2 to TRBJ2-7, with TRBD1 matching 7 bases. The V gene's germline CDR1 is SGHAT and CDR2 FQNNGV. The CDR3 spans 16 residues. V gave up 1 base and J gave up 2 bases; unmatched junction bases: 8. CDR3 sequence (DNA): TGTGCCAGCAGCTTAGTCGGGACAGCGAGAACCTACGAGCAGTACTTC. It codes for CASSLVGTARTYEQYF.

This chain uses TRBV6-1 with TRBJ2-5; no clear D gene. The CDR3 is 14 amino acids. Deletions cut 1 base from V and 5 bases from J, with 11 bases between. In germline, CDR1 is MNHNS, CDR2 SASEGT. The CDR3 sequence is CASSEEVQWETQYF. The CDR3 DNA sequence: TGTGCCAGCAGTGAAGAGGTACAGTGGGAGACCCAGTACTTC.

The chain links TRBV21-1 to TRBJ1-5. TRBV21-1 is a pseudogene locus. This CDR3 spans 15 amino acids. CDR3 DNA: TGTGCCAGCAGCAAGGGGGAGGTGCGGGTTCAGCCCCAGCATTTT. This encodes CASSKGEVRVQPQHF.

V gene TRBV5-6 combines with J gene TRBJ2-1; D perhaps matches TRBD2 (6 bases). Germline loops: CDR1 SGHDT, CDR2 YYEEEE. V was clipped by 0 bases and J by 0 bases, with 7 bases between them. The length of the CDR3 is 15 residues. The DNA of the CDR3 is TGTGCCAGCAGCTTGGCGGGGGTCTCCTACAATGAGCAGTTCTTC. Amino acids: CASSLAGVSYNEQFF.

The V and J genes are TRBV19 and TRBJ2-1; 12 bases agree with TRBD2. This CDR3 is 14 amino acids long. Trimming cost V 7 bases and J 9 bases; bases outside gene matches: 7. In germline, CDR1 is LNHDA, CDR2 SQIVND (reference sequence). The CDR3 nucleotides are TGTGCCAGTATGGAGACTAGCGGGGGTCCTGAGCAGTTCTTC. It encodes CASMETSGGPEQFF. Full variable domain (outside the CDR3, taken from reference TRBV19 and TRBJ2-1): DGGITQSPKYLFRKEGQNVTLSCEQNLNHDAMYWYRQDPGQGLRLIYYSQIVNDFQKGDIAEGYSVSREKKESFPLTVTSAQKNPTAFYLCASMETSGGPEQFFGPGTRLTVL.

V usage is TRBV7-2 and J usage is TRBJ1-6; D remains ambiguous. This CDR3 is 15 amino acids long. V gave up 6 bases and J gave up 8 bases, with 17 bases separating them. The germline CDR1 and CDR2 sequences are SGHTA and FQGNSA. CDR3 nucleotides: TGTGCCAGCAGTTACAAGCAGGTTTCTCATTCACCCCTCCACTTT. It codes for CASSYKQVSHSPLHF.

V gene TRBV27 combines with J gene TRBJ2-1, with a weak D call TRBD1 (6 bases). V was shortened by 6 bases and J by 6 bases, with 12 bases between the two germline ends. The length of the CDR3 is 13 residues. Germline V gene sequence: CDR1 MNHEY, CDR2 SMNVEV (reference sequence). The CDR3 reads CASRSGQINEQFF. For the CDR3, the DNA is TGTGCCAGCAGGTCTGGACAGATCAATGAGCAGTTCTTC.

This rearrangement joins TRBV4-2 to TRBJ1-4, with 9 positions matching TRBD1. Germline V lookup: CDR1 LGHNA, CDR2 YNFKEQ. Trimming removed 2 bases from V and 6 bases from J; junction bases left unmatched: 4. This CDR3 region has 15 residues. CDR3 region: CASSQSRDRDEKLFF. The CDR3 nucleotides are TGTGCCAGCAGCCAATCTCGGGACAGGGATGAAAAACTGTTTTTT.

This clone was seen once. The J gene is TRBJ2-7, the V gene TRBV5-4, with D possibly TRBD1 on 6 matching bases. This CDR3 spans 14 amino acids. V was shortened by 0 bases and J by 4 bases, with 11 bases between the two germline ends. The germline gives CDR1 SGHNT, CDR2 YYREEE (reference sequence). The CDR3 DNA reads as TGTGCCAGCAGCTTGGAAGGACAGAGGTACGAGCAGTACTTC. Residues: CASSLEGQRYEQYF.

The CDR3: CASSLVGTGYNSPLHF. Here the CDR3 DNA reads TGTGCCAGCAGCTTAGTGGGGACAGGGTATAATTCACCCCTCCACTTT. V gene TRBV7-8 combines with J gene TRBJ1-6, with 9 bases fitting TRBD1. Looked up from germline, CDR1 is SGHVS and CDR2 is FQNEAQ. The ends lost 1 base at V and 4 bases at J; junction bases unmatched: 2. The CDR3 totals 16 residues. Drawing the rest from reference TRBV7-8 and TRBJ1-6, the complete variable domain is GAGVSQSPRYKVAKRGQDVALRCDPISGHVSLFWYQQALGQGPEFLTYFQNEAQLDKSGLPSDRFFAERPEGSVSTLKIQRTQQEDSAVYLCASSLVGTGYNSPLHFGNGTRLTVT.

The genes are TRBV14 and TRBJ2-7; D gene uncertain. The CDR3 loop spans 12 amino acids. From germline, CDR1 is SGHDN and CDR2 FVKESK. V was trimmed by 1 base and J by 2 bases, leaving 3 bases between them. This CDR3 reads CASSQVTYEQYF. The CDR3, as DNA: TGTGCCAGCAGCCAAGTTACCTACGAGCAGTACTTC.

The chain employs TRBV5-4 and TRBJ2-5; 10 nucleotides agree with TRBD1. Germline-derived CDR1 and CDR2 are SGHNT and YYREEE (reference sequence). The CDR3 length is 16 residues. V shed 4 bases, J shed 5 bases, and the junction held 11 bases outside the gene matches. The CDR3 nucleotides are TGTGCCAGCAGCCTCCCCGGGACAGGGGTTTTGGAGACCCAGTACTTC. Residues: CASSLPGTGVLETQYF.

The chain carries TRBV7-8 and TRBJ2-1; D is possibly TRBD2 (6 bases). The CDR3 totals 16 residues. With 2 bases removed from V and 0 bases from J, the gap between germline ends came to 11 bases. The germline CDR1 and CDR2 sequences are SGHVS and FQNEAQ. The CDR3 bases are TGTGCCAGCAGCTTACGGATCGGGGGCTCCTACAATGAGCAGTTCTTC. This codes for CASSLRIGGSYNEQFF.

CDR3 sequence reads: CASSQDGIGYEQYF. CDR3 nucleotides: TGCGCCAGCAGCCAAGACGGGATAGGCTACGAGCAGTACTTC. The gene calls are TRBV4-1 and TRBJ2-7; the D gene is possibly TRBD2 (5 bases). From germline, CDR1 is MGHRA and CDR2 YSYEKL. V was pared by 0 bases and J by 3 bases, with 9 bases between. The CDR3 covers 14 residues.

CDR3 loop: CASSQLAGQYEQYF. The DNA of the CDR3 is TGTGCCAGCAGTCAGTTAGCGGGCCAGTACGAGCAGTACTTC. The rearrangement uses TRBV6-6 and TRBJ2-7, with 7 positions matching TRBD2. This CDR3 has 14 amino acids. V was pared by 5 bases and J by 4 bases, with 8 bases of the junction left unmatched. Per the germline V gene, CDR1 is MNHNY and CDR2 is SVGAGI (reference sequence).

This clone was recorded only once. V usage is TRBV18 and J usage is TRBJ1-1; D is possibly TRBD1 (5 bases). The CDR3 consists of 14 residues. The V gene lost 4 bases and the J gene lost 0 bases, with 9 bases spanning the gap. Germline V gene lookup returns CDR1 KGHSH and CDR2 LQKENI. CDR3 DNA: TGTGCCAGCTCACGGGACGGCCTGAACACTGAAGCTTTCTTT. The encoded protein is CASSRDGLNTEAFF.

V is TRBV7-6 and J is TRBJ2-1; 8 bases align to TRBD1. V shed 1 base and J 4 bases; nucleotides not matched to a gene: 3. The CDR3 consists of 15 residues. Germline V gene lookup returns CDR1 SGHVS and CDR2 FNYEAQ. Here the CDR3 reads CASSLVRTGYNEQFF. DNA of the CDR3: TGTGCCAGCAGCTTAGTGAGGACAGGGTACAATGAGCAGTTCTTC.

V gene TRBV13 combines with J gene TRBJ2-7, with D possibly called TRBD1 or TRBD2 (5 bases each). V shed 5 bases and J shed 6 bases, with 17 bases lying between them. The length of the CDR3 is 14 residues. In germline, CDR1 is PRHDT, CDR2 FYEKMQ (reference sequence). The DNA of the CDR3 is TGTGCCAGCAGCGGATCGGGACCCTCTCCCGAGCAGTACTTC. This gives the protein CASSGSGPSPEQYF.